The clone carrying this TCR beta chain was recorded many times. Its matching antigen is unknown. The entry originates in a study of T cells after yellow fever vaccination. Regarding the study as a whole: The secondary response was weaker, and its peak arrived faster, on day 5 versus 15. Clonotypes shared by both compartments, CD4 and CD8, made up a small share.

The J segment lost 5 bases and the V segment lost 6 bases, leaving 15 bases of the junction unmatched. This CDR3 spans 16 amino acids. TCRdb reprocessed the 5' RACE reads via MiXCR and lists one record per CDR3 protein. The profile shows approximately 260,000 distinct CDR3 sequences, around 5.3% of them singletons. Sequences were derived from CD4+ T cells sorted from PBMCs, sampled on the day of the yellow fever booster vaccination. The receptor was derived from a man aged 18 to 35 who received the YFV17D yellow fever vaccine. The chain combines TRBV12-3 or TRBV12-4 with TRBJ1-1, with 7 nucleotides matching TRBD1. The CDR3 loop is CASSLTLGGGMTEAFF. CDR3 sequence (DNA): TGTGCCAGCAGCCTCACGCTCGGAGGGGGCATGACTGAAGCTTTCTTT.